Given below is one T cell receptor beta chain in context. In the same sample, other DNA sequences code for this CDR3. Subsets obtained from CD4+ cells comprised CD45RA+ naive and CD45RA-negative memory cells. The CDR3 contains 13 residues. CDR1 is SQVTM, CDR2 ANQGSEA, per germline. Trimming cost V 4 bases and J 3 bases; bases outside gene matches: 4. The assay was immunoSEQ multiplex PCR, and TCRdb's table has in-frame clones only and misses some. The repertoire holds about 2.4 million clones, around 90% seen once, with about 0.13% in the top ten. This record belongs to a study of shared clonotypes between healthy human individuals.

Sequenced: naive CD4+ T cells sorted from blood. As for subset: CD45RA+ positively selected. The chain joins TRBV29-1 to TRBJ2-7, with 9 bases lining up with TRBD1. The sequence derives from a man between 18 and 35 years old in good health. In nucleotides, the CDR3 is TGCAGCGTTGGGGGACAGGGCGGCTACGAGCAGTACTTC. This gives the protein CSVGGQGGYEQYF.